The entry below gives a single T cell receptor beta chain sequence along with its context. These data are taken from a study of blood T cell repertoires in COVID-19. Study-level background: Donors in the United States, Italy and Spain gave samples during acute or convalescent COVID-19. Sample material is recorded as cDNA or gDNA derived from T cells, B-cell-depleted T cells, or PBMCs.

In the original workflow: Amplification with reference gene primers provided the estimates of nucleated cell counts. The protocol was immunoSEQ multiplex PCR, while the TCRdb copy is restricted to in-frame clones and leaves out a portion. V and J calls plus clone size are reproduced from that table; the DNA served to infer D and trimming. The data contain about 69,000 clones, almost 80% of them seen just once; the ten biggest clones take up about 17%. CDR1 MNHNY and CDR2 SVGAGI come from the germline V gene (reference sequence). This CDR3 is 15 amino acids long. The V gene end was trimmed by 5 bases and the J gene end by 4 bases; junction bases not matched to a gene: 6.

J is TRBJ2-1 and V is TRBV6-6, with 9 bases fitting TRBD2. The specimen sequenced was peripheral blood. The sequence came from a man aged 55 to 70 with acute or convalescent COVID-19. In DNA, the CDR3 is TGTGCCAGCAGTCGCGGGGGGGCCGCTTACAATGAGCAGTTCTTC. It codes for CASSRGGAAYNEQFF.